This T cell receptor beta chain was sequenced during a study of cytomegalovirus exposure and HLA in healthy donors. Across the whole study: Within the Caucasian-associated ancestry cluster were roughly 82% of the approximately 400 genotyped donors.

Germline assignment: CDR1 SGHAT and CDR2 FQNNGV. The CDR3 is 14 amino acids. The ends lost 1 base at V and 4 bases at J; junction bases unmatched: 0. The table lists this clone with a few counts. What it binds is unknown. PCR was performed using 60 Vbeta and 13 Jbeta primers. Repertoires were generated with immunoSEQ multiplex PCR, while TCRdb's copy carries only in-frame clones and drops some. The sample holds about 98,000 clones, under 75% seen once. Study outcomes and limitations: Sequencing depth across donors, presence/absence analyses assumed, was roughly uniform.

The V gene is TRBV11-2, the J gene TRBJ2-1, with 8 bases lining up with TRBD1. The sequenced material came from PBMCs. This sequence originates from a female donor in good health and CMV-seronegative. In DNA, the CDR3 is TGTGCCAGCAGCTTAGGGACAGGGTACAATGAGCAGTTCTTC. Its translation is CASSLGTGYNEQFF. The whole variable domain, remainder taken from reference TRBV11-2 and TRBJ2-1, is EAGVAQSPRYKIIEKRQSVAFWCNPISGHATLYWYQQILGQGPKLLIQFQNNGVVDDSQLPKDRFSAERLKGVDSTLKIQPAKLEDSAVYLCASSLGTGYNEQFFGPGTRLTVL.